This is a list of T cell receptor beta chains from one sample in a study of T cells after yellow fever vaccination. TCRdb ran MiXCR on the 5' RACE reads and lists one entry per CDR3 protein. This sample has hundreds of thousands of distinct CDR3 sequences, with less than 20% found just once. The material sequenced was PBMCs, taken 5 days after the first yellow fever vaccination. These receptors came from a man between 18 and 35 years old who received the YFV17D yellow fever vaccine. Each CDR3 is given with its conserved first and last residue. D genes are given only for firm matches. Expanded clones get a size class; other rows say once, few or many, or leave the size out.

TRBV7-9	TRBD2	-	TRBJ2-5	TGTGCCAGCAGCCCCCGGGGGGGGAAACAAGAGACCCAGTACTTC	CASSPRGGKQETQYF
TRBV28	-	-	TRBJ2-1	TGTGCCAGCAGTTTCCCGAAACGGGGTTACTCCTACAATGAGCAGTTCTTC	CASSFPKRGYSYNEQFF
TRBV5-5	-	-	TRBJ1-1	TGTGCCAGCAGCTTGAAGACAGGAGGAGAACGGACTGAAGCTTTCTTT	CASSLKTGGERTEAFF
TRBV7-6	-	few	TRBJ2-3	TGTGCCAGCAGCTTAGGGCCCACCTGGCCAGATACGCAGTATTTT	CASSLGPTWPDTQYF
TRBV28	-	-	TRBJ1-4	TGTGCCAGCACCCTATTCGGGGACGGGACTGAAAAACTGTTTTTT	CASTLFGDGTEKLFF
TRBV28	TRBD1	-	TRBJ1-2	TGTGCCAGCAGTCCACGGGACAGGAGTTACTATGGCTACACCTTC	CASSPRDRSYYGYTF
TRBV5-5	TRBD2	few	TRBJ2-2	TGTGCCAGCAGCTTGACGGGGGGGCGCAACACCGGGGAGCTGTTTTTT	CASSLTGGRNTGELFF
TRBV24-1	TRBD2	few	TRBJ2-1	TGTGCCACCAGTGAGCCTAGCGGGGGGACCTACAATGAGCAGTTCTTC	CATSEPSGGTYNEQFF
TRBV4-3	-	-	TRBJ2-7	TGCGCCAGCAGCCAAGGGATGGACACCTACGAGCAGTACTTC	CASSQGMDTYEQYF
TRBV7-2	-	-	TRBJ2-7	TGTGCCAGCAGCTTATCGACCTACGAGCAGTACTTC	CASSLSTYEQYF
TRBV15	-	few	TRBJ1-1	TGTGCCACCAGCAGACGGGGTGGAGGCACTGAAGCTTTCTTT	CATSRRGGGTEAFF
TRBV7-2	-	-	TRBJ1-6	TGTGCCAGCAGCTTAGGGGGTCCGGCACCCCTCCACTTT	CASSLGGPAPLHF
TRBV4-3	-	-	TRBJ2-6	TGCGCCAGCAGCCAAGTGGTTGGAAACTCTGGGGCCAACGTCCTGACTTTC	CASSQVVGNSGANVLTF
TRBV18	TRBD1	-	TRBJ2-7	TGTGCCAGCTCACGTCCCGGGACAGCCTCCTACGAGCAGTACTTC	CASSRPGTASYEQYF
TRBV15	TRBD1	-	TRBJ2-3	TGTGCCACCAGCAGAGGGGGCCGGGACAGTAGCACAGATACGCAGTATTTT	CATSRGGRDSSTDTQYF
TRBV20-1	-	few	TRBJ2-3	TGCAGTGCTAGAGGCCTGAGACAGACTAGCACAGATACGCAGTATTTT	CSARGLRQTSTDTQYF
TRBV5-1	TRBD1	many	TRBJ1-5	TGCGCCAGCAGCCCGGGACAGGGCAATCAGCCCCAGCATTTT	CASSPGQGNQPQHF
TRBV5-4	-	-	TRBJ2-6	TGTGCCAGCTCCCATGGGACACTCTCCTCTGGGGCCAACGTCCTGACTTTC	CASSHGTLSSGANVLTF
TRBV6-1	TRBD1	few	TRBJ2-2	TGTGCCAGCAGACGGGGTGAGACAGGGGGCAAGGACACCGGGGAGCTGTTTTTT	CASRRGETGGKDTGELFF
TRBV7-2	TRBD2	few	TRBJ2-1	TGTGCCAGCAGCTTCCCCTCTAGCGGGGGGCTCTACAATGAGCAGTTCTTC	CASSFPSSGGLYNEQFF
TRBV4-3	-	few	TRBJ1-6	TGCGCCAGCAGCCAAGACCCGGGAAATTCACCCCTCCACTTT	CASSQDPGNSPLHF
TRBV19	-	-	TRBJ2-5	TGTGCCAGTAGTATCCCAGCGTACCAAGAGACCCAGTACTTC	CASSIPAYQETQYF
TRBV30	-	-	TRBJ1-5	TGTGCCTGGAGTGCCACTAGCAATCAGCCCCAGCATTTT	CAWSATSNQPQHF
TRBV28	-	-	TRBJ2-2	TGTGCCAGCAGTTGGTGGGGGCGGAACACCGGGGAGCTGTTTTTT	CASSWWGRNTGELFF
TRBV30	TRBD1	few	TRBJ1-4	TGTGCCTGGAGCGACCCGGGACAGGGTCGTGAAAAACTGTTTTTT	CAWSDPGQGREKLFF
TRBV7-2	-	-	TRBJ2-3	TGTGCCAGCAGCATCACAAGGGCCGCAGATACGCAGTATTTT	CASSITRAADTQYF
TRBV9	TRBD1	few	TRBJ1-6	TGTGCCAGCAGCGTAGAGGGGGCAGATTCACCCCTCCACTTT	CASSVEGADSPLHF
TRBV27	-	-	TRBJ2-3	TGTGCCAGCAGTCCCCTTGGGGGGCGCGAGTGGAAGCAGTATTTT	CASSPLGGREWKQYF
TRBV5-1	-	few	TRBJ2-2	TGCGCCAGCAGCTTCGGCAGGAGTGACACCGGGGAGCTGTTTTTT	CASSFGRSDTGELFF
TRBV4-2	-	-	TRBJ1-4	TGTGCCAGCAGCCAAGGCTGGGACTTAAGGGAAAAACTGTTTTTT	CASSQGWDLREKLFF
TRBV6-2/TRBV6-3	TRBD1	-	TRBJ2-1	TGTGCCAGCATCAACCGGGGACAGGGGTACAATGAGCAGTTCTTC	CASINRGQGYNEQFF
TRBV7-2	-	few	TRBJ2-3	TGTGCCAGCAGCAATTACCTAGAAACAGATACGCAGTATTTT	CASSNYLETDTQYF
TRBV25-1	-	few	TRBJ1-2	TGTGCCAGCAGTGAATGGTGGAAAGTGGGTTATGGCTACACCTTC	CASSEWWKVGYGYTF
TRBV12-3/TRBV12-4	-	many	TRBJ1-4	TGTGCCAGCAGTTCCCGAGGGGGGGGAAGAGAAAAACTGTTTTTT	CASSSRGGGREKLFF
TRBV20-1	TRBD2	-	TRBJ2-3	TGCAGTGCTTGGAAGAGCGGGGGGAACACAGATACGCAGTATTTT	CSAWKSGGNTDTQYF
TRBV5-1	TRBD2	few	TRBJ2-7	TGCGCCAGCAGCTTGGGGTTCGGGGGGGCCCGTTACGAGCAGTACTTC	CASSLGFGGARYEQYF
TRBV5-1	TRBD1	-	TRBJ2-4	TGCGCCAGCAGCTTCCTGACAGGGGAAAACATTCAGTACTTC	CASSFLTGENIQYF
TRBV4-3	-	few	TRBJ1-1	TGCGCCAGCAGCCAAGATCATGAGGGGGGGATGAACACTGAAGCTTTCTTT	CASSQDHEGGMNTEAFF
TRBV6-1	-	many	TRBJ2-3	TGTGCCAGCAGTGAAGGGACACACACAGATACGCAGTATTTT	CASSEGTHTDTQYF